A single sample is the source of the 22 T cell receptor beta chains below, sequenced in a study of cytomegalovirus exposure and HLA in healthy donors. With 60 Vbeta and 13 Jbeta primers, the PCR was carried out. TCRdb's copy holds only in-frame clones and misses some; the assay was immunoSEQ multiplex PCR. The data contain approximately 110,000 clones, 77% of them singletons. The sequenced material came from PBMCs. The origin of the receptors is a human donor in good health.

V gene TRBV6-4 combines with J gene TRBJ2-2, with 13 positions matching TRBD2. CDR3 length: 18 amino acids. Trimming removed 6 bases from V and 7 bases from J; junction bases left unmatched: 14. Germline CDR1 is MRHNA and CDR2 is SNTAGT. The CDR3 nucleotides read TGTGCCAGCAGAGGAAACGGACTAGCGGGAGAAAAGGGCGGGGAGCTGTTTTTT. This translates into CASRGNGLAGEKGGELFF.

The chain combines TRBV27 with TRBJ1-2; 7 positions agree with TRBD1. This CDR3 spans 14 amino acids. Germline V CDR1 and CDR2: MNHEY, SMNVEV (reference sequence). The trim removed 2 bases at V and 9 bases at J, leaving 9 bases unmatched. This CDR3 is CASSLVGRDSRYTF. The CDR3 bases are TGTGCCAGCAGTTTAGTCGGCCGGGACAGTCGCTACACCTTC.

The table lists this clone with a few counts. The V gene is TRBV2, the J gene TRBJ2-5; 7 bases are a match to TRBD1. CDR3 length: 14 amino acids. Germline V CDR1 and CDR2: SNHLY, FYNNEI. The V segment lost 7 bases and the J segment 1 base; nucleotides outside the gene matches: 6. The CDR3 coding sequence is TGTGCCAGCACCGGACAGGCGCTCCAAGAGACCCAGTACTTC. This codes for CASTGQALQETQYF.

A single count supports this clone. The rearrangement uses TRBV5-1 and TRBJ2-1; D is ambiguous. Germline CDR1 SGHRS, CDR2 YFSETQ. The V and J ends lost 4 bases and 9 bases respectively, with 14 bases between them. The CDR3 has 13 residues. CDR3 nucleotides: TGCGCCAGCAGCCCCTCCTCAAACACTGAGCAGTTCTTC. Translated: CASSPSSNTEQFF.

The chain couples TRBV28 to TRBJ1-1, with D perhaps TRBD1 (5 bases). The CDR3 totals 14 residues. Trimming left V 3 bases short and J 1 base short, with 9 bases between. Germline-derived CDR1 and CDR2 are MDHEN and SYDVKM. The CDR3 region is CASSFRGWNTEAFF. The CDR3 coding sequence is TGTGCCAGCAGTTTTCGGGGGTGGAACACTGAAGCTTTCTTT. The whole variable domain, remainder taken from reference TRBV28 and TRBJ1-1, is DVKVTQSSRYLVKRTGEKVFLECVQDMDHENMFWYRQDPGLGLRLIYFSYDVKMKEKGDIPEGYSVSREKKERFSLILESASTNQTSMYLCASSFRGWNTEAFFGQGTRLTVV.

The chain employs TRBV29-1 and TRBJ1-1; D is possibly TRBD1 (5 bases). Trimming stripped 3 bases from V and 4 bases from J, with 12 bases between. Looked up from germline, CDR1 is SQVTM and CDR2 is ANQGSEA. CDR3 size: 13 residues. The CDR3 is CSVEGDSSTEAFF. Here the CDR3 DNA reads TGCAGCGTTGAGGGGGACTCTAGCACTGAAGCTTTCTTT.

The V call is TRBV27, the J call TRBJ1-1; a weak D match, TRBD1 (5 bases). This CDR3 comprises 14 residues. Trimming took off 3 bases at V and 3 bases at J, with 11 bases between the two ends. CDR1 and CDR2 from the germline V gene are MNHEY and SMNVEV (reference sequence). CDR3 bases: TGTGCCAGCAGTTTCTGGGGAGGGGACACTGAAGCTTTCTTT. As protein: CASSFWGGDTEAFF.

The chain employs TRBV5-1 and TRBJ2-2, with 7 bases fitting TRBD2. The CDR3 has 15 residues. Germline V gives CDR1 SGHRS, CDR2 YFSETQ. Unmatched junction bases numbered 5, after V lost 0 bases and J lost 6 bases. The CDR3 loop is CASSLGGSDPGELFF. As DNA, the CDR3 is TGCGCCAGCAGCTTGGGCGGGAGTGACCCCGGGGAGCTGTTTTTT. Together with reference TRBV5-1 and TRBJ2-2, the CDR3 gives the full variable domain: KAGVTQTPRYLIKTRGQQVTLSCSPISGHRSVSWYQQTPGQGLQFLFEYFSETQRNKGNFPGRFSGRQFSNSRSEMNVSTLELGDSALYLCASSLGGSDPGELFFGEGSRLTVL.

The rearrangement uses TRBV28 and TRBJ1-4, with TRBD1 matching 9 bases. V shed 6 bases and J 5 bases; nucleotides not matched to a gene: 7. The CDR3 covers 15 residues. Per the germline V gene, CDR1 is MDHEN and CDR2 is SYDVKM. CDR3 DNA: TGTGCCAGCAGGCTGGGGGGACAGGGAAATGAAAAACTGTTTTTT. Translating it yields CASRLGGQGNEKLFF.

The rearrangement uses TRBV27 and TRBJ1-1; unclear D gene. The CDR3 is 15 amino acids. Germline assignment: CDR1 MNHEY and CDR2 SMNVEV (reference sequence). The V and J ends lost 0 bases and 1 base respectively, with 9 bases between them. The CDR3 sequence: CASSLSGQTNTEAFF. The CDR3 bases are TGTGCCAGCAGTTTATCTGGCCAAACGAACACTGAAGCTTTCTTT.

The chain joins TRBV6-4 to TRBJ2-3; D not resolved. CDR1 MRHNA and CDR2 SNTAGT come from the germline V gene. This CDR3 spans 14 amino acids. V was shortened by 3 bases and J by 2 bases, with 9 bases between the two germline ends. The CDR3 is CASSEAEATDTQYF. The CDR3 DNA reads TGTGCCAGCAGTGAGGCAGAGGCCACAGATACGCAGTATTTT.

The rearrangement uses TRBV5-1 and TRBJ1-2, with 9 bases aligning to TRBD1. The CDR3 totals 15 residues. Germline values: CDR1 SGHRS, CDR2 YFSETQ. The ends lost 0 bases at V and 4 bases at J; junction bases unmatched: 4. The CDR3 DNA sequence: TGCGCCAGCAGCTTGGGACAGGGGGTGACCTATGGCTACACCTTC. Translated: CASSLGQGVTYGYTF.

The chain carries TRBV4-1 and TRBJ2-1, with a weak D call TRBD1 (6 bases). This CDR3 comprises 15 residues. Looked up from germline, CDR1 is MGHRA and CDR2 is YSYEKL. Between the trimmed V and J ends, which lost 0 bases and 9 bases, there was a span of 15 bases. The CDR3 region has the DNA TGCGCCAGCAGCCAAGATCGGCTGGGCAGGGGTGAGCAGTTCTTC. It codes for CASSQDRLGRGEQFF.

The CDR3 reads CASKANTDTQYF. Here the CDR3 DNA reads TGTGCCAGCAAAGCCAACACAGATACGCAGTATTTT. The gene calls are TRBV2 and TRBJ2-3; D is ambiguous. The CDR3 totals 12 residues. V was shortened by 7 bases and J by 2 bases, with 7 bases between the two germline ends. Germline V gene sequence: CDR1 SNHLY, CDR2 FYNNEI.

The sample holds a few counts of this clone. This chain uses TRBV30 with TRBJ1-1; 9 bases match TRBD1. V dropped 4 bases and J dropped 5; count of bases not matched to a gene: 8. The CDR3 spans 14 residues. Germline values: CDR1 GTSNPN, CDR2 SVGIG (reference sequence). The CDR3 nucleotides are TGTGCCTGGACGGGGGACAGGGTGAGGACTGAAGCTTTCTTT. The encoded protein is CAWTGDRVRTEAFF.

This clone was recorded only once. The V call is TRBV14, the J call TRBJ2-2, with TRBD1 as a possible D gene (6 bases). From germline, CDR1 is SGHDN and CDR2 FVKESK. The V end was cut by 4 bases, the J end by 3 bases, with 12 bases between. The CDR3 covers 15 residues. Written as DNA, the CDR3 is TGTGCCAGCAGCCCGCCGGGACAATACACCGGGGAGCTGTTTTTT. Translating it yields CASSPPGQYTGELFF.

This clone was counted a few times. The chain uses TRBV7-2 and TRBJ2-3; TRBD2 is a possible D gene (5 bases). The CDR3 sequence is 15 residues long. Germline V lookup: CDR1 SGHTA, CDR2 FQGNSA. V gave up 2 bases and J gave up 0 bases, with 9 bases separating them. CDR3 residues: CASSLTGISTDTQYF. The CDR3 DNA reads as TGTGCCAGCAGCTTAACGGGAATTAGCACAGATACGCAGTATTTT.

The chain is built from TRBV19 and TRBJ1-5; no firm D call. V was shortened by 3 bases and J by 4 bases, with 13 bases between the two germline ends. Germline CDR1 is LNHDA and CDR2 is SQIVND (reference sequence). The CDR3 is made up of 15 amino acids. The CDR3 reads CASSMIWAANQPQHF. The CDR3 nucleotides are TGTGCCAGTAGTATGATCTGGGCAGCTAATCAGCCCCAGCATTTT.

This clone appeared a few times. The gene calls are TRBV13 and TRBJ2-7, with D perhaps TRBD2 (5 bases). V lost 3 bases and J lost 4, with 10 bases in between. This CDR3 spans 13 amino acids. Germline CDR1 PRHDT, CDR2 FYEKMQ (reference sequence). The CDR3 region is CASSFRRVYEQYF. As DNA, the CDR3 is TGTGCCAGCAGCTTTAGGCGGGTTTACGAGCAGTACTTC.

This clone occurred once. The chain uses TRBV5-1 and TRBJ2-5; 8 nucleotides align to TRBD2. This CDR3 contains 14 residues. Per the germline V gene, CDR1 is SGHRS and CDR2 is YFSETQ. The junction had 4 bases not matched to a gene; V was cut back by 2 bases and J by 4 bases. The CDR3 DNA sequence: TGCGCCAGCAGCTTACCCCTAGCGGGAGAGACCCAGTACTTC. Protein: CASSLPLAGETQYF.

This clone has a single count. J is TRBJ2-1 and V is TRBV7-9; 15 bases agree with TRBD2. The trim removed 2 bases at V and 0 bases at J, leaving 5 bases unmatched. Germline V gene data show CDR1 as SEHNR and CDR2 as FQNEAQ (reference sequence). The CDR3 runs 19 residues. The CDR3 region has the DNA TGTGCCAGCAGCTTATCTCGGACTAGCGGGAGGGTCTCCTACAATGAGCAGTTCTTC. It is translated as CASSLSRTSGRVSYNEQFF. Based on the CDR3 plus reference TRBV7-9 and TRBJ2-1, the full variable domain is DTGVSQNPRHKITKRGQNVTFRCDPISEHNRLYWYRQTLGQGPEFLTYFQNEAQLEKSRLLSDRFSAERPKGSFSTLEIQRTEQGDSAMYLCASSLSRTSGRVSYNEQFFGPGTRLTVL.

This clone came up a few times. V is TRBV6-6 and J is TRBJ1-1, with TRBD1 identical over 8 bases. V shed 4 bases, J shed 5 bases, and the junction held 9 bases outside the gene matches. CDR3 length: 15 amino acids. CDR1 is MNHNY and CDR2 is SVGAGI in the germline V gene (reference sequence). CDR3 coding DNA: TGTGCCAGCAGTTCCGGACAGGGCCGTAGAACTGAAGCTTTCTTT. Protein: CASSSGQGRRTEAFF.